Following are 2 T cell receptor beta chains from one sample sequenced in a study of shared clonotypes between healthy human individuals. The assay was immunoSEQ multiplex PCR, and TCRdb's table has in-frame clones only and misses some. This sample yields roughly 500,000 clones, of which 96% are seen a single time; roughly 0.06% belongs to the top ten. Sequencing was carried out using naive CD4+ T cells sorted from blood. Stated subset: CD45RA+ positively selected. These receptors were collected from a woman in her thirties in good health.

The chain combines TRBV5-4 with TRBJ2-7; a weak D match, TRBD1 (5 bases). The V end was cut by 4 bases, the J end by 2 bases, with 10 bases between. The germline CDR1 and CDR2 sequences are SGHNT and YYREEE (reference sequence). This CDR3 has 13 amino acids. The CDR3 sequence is CASSPGPPYEQYF. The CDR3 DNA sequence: TGTGCCAGCAGCCCAGGGCCACCCTACGAGCAGTACTTC.

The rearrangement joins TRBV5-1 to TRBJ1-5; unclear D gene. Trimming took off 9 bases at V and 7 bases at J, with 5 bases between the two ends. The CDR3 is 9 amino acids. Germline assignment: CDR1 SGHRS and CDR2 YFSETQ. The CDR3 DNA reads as TGCGCCAATTCCCAGCCCCAGCATTTT. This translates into CANSQPQHF.